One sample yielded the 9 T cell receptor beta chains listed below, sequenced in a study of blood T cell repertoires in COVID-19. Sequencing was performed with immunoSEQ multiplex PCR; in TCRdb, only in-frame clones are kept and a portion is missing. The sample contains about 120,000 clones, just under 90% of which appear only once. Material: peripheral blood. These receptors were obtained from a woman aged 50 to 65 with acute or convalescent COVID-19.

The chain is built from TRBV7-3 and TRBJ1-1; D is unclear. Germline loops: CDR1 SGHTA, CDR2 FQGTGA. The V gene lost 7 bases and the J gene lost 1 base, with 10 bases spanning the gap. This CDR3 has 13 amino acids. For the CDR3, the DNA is TGTGCCAGCAAGGAGGGTCCGAACACTGAAGCTTTCTTT. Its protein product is CASKEGPNTEAFF.

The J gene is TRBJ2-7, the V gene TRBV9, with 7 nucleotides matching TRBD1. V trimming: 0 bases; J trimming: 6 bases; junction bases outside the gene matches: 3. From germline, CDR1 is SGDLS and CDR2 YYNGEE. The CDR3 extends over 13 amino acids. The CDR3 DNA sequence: TGTGCCAGCAGCGTAGAGCCAGGGGGCGAGCAGTACTTC. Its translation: CASSVEPGGEQYF.

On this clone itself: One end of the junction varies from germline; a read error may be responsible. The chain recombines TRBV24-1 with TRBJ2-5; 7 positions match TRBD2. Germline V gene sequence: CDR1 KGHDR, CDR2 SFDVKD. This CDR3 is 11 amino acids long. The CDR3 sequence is CATSRARELHF. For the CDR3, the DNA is TGTGCCACCTCCCGGGCGCGGGAGCTCCACTTC.

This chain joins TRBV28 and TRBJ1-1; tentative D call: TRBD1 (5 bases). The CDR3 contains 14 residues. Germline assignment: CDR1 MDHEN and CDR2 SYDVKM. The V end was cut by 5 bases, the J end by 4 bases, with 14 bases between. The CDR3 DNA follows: TGTGCCAGCAGTGATGCAGGGAAAGGCACTGAAGCTTTCTTT. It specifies CASSDAGKGTEAFF.

DNA for the CDR3: TGCAGCGTCCGGACAGGGGGCGGTTCACCCCTCCACTTT. It translates to CSVRTGGGSPLHF. V gene TRBV29-1 combines with J gene TRBJ1-6; 11 nucleotides agree with TRBD1. The J segment lost 9 bases and the V segment lost 6 bases, leaving 4 bases of the junction unmatched. The length of the CDR3 is 13 residues. The germline CDR1 and CDR2 sequences are SQVTM and ANQGSEA. The full variable domain, completed using reference TRBV29-1 and TRBJ1-6, is SAVISQKPSRDICQRGTSLTIQCQVDSQVTMMFWYRQQPGQSLTLIATANQGSEATYESGFVIDKFPISRPNLTFSTLTVSNMSPEDSSIYLCSVRTGGGSPLHFGNGTRLTVT.

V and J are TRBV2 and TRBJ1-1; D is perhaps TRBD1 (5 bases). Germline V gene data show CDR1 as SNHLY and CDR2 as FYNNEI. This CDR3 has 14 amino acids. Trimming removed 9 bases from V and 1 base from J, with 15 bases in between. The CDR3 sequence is CARSPGDPNTEAFF. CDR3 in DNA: TGTGCCAGGAGTCCGGGGGATCCGAACACTGAAGCTTTCTTT.

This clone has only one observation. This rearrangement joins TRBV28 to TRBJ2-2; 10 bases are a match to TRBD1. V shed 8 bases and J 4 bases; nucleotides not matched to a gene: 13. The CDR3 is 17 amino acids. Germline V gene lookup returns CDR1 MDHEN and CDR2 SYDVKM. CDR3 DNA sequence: TGTGCCAGCTCCTCCGGGACAGGGGTTCAAGGCACCGGGGAGCTGTTTTTT. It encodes CASSSGTGVQGTGELFF.

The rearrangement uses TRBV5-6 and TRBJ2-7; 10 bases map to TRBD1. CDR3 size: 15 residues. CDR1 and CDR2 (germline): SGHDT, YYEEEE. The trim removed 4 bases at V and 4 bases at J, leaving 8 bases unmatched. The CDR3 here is CASSPVGTGAYEQYF. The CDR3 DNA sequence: TGTGCCAGCAGCCCCGTTGGGACAGGGGCTTACGAGCAGTACTTC. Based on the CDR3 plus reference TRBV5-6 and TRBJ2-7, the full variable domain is DAGVTQSPTHLIKTRGQQVTLRCSPKSGHDTVSWYQQALGQGPQFIFQYYEEEERQRGNFPDRFSGHQFPNYSSELNVNALLLGDSALYLCASSPVGTGAYEQYFGPGTRLTVT.

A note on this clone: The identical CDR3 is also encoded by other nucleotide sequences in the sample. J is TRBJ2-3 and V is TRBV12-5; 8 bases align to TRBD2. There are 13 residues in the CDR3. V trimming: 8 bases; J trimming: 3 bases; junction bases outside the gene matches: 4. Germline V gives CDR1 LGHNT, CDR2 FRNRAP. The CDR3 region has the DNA TGTGCTAGTCGGGGGGGGGCGACAGATACGCAGTATTTT. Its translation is CASRGGATDTQYF. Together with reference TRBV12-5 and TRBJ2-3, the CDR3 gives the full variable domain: DARVTQTPRHKVTEMGQEVTMRCQPILGHNTVFWYRQTMMQGLELLAYFRNRAPLDDSGMPKDRFSAEMPDATLATLKIQPSEPRDSAVYFCASRGGATDTQYFGPGTRLTVL.